Sequencing of this T cell receptor (beta chain) was carried out in a study of cytomegalovirus exposure and HLA in healthy donors. This clone showed up just a few times. Primers: 60 Vbeta forward and 13 Jbeta reverse. Data came from immunoSEQ multiplex PCR; TCRdb stores just in-frame clones and leaves some out. Among 230,000 or so clones listed, 80% to 95% were seen once. This CDR3 is 14 amino acids long. V was pared by 6 bases and J by 1 base, with 2 bases of the junction left unmatched. Germline V CDR1 and CDR2: MNHNS, SASEGT. Sequences were obtained from PBMCs. The receptor was derived from a girl under 10 years old in good health and CMV-seronegative. The chain recombines TRBV6-1 with TRBJ1-2, with 10 bases lining up with TRBD1. CDR3 nucleotide sequence: TGTGCCAGCAGCAGGGACAGGGGTAACTATGGCTACACCTTC. Translated: CASSRDRGNYGYTF.